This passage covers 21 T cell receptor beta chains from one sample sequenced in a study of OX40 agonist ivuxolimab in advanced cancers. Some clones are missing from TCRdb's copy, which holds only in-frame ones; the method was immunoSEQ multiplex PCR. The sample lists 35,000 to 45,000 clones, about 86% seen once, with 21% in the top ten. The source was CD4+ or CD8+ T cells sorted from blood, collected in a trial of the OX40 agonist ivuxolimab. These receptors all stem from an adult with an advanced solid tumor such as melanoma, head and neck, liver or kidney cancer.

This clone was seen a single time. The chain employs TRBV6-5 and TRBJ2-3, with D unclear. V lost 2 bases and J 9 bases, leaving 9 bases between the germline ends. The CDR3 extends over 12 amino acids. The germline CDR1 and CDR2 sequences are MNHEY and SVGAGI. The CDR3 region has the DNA TGTGCCAGCAGTTACGACTTCGCCACGCAGTATTTT. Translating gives CASSYDFATQYF.

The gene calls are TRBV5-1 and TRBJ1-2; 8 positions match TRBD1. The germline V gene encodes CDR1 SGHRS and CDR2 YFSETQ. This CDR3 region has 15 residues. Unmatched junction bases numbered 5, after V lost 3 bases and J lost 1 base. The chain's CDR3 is CASSSLTGDNYGYTF. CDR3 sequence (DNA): TGCGCCAGCAGCTCCCTGACAGGGGATAACTATGGCTACACCTTC.

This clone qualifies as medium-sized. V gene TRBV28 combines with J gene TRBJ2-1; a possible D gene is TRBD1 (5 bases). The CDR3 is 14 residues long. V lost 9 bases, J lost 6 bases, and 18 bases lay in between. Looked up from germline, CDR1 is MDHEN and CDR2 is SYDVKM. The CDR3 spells CASLGQVGLNEQFF. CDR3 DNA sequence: TGTGCCAGTTTGGGGCAGGTGGGGCTCAATGAGCAGTTCTTC.

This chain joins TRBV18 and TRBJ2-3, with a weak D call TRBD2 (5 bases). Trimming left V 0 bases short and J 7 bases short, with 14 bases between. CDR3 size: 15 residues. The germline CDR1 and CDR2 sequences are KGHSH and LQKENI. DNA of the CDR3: TGTGCCAGCTCACCACCGGAAGCTAGCATGAATACGCAGTATTTT. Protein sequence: CASSPPEASMNTQYF.

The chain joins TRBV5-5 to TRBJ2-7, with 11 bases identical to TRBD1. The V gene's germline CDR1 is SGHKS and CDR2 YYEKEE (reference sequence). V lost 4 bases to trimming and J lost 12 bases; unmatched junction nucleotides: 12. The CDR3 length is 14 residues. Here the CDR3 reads CASSQSPGQGDRYV. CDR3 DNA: TGTGCCAGCAGCCAATCTCCGGGACAGGGGGATCGGTACGTC.

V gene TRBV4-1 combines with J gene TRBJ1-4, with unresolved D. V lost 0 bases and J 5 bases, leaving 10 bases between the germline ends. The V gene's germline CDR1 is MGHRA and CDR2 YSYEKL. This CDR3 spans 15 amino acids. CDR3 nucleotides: TGCGCCAGCAGCCAAGATCTAGGGATGAATGAAAAACTGTTTTTT. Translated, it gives CASSQDLGMNEKLFF.

CDR3 DNA sequence: TGTGTCACAAGGAGCTCCTATAATTCACCCCTCCACTTT. It specifies CVTRSSYNSPLHF. The chain combines TRBV6-5 with TRBJ1-6, with D unclear. The CDR3 length is 13 residues. Germline CDR1 MNHEY, CDR2 SVGAGI.

CDR3 loop: CASSFRGVPTGELFF. CDR3 DNA: TGTGCCAGCAGCTTCCGGGGGGTCCCCACCGGGGAGCTGTTTTTT. The chain links TRBV28 to TRBJ2-2; the match to TRBD2 covers 7 bases. Germline lookup yields CDR1 MDHEN and CDR2 SYDVKM. The CDR3 extends over 15 amino acids. V gave up 6 bases and J gave up 4 bases; unmatched junction bases: 8.

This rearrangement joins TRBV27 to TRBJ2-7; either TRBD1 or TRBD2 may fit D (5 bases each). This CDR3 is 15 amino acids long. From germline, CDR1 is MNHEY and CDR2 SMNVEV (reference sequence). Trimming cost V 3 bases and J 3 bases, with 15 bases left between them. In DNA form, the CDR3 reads TGTGCCAGCAGTTTCTATCCCGGGACGGGCTACGAGCAGTACTTC. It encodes CASSFYPGTGYEQYF.

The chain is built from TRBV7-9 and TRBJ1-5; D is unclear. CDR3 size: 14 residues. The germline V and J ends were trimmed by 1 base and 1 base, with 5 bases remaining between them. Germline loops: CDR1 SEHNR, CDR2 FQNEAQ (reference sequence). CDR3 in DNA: TGTGCCAGCAGCTTAGTAGACAGCAATCAGCCCCAGCATTTT. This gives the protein CASSLVDSNQPQHF. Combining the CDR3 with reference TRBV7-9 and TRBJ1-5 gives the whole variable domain DTGVSQNPRHKITKRGQNVTFRCDPISEHNRLYWYRQTLGQGPEFLTYFQNEAQLEKSRLLSDRFSAERPKGSFSTLEIQRTEQGDSAMYLCASSLVDSNQPQHFGDGTRLSIL.

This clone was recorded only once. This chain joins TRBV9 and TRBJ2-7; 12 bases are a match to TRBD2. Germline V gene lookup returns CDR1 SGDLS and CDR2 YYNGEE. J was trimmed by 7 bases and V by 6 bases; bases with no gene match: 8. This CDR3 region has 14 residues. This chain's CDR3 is CASTPSGGAGEQYF. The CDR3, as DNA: TGTGCCAGCACCCCTAGCGGGGGGGCCGGAGAGCAGTACTTC. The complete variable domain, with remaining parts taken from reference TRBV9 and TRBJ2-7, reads DSGVTQTPKHLITATGQRVTLRCSPRSGDLSVYWYQQSLDQGLQFLIQYYNGEERAKGNILERFSAQQFPDLHSELNLSSLELGDSALYFCASTPSGGAGEQYFGPGTRLTVT.

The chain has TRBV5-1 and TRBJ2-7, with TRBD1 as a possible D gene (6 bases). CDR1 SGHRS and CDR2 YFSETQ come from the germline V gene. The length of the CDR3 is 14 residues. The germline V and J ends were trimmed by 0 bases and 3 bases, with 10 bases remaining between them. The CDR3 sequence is CASSLAQGYYEQYF. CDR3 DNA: TGCGCCAGCAGCTTGGCGCAGGGGTACTACGAGCAGTACTTC.

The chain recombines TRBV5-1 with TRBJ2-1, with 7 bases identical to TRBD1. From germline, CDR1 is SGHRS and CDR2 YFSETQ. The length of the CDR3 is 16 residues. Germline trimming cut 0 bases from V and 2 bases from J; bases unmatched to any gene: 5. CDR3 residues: CASSLEGGAPYNEQFF. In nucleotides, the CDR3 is TGCGCCAGCAGCTTGGAAGGGGGCGCCCCCTACAATGAGCAGTTCTTC.

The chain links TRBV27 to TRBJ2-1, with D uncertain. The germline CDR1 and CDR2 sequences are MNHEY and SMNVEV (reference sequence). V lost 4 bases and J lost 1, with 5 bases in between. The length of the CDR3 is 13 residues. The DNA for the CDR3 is TGTGCCAGCAGTTCCGGGTCCTACAATGAGCAGTTCTTC. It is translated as CASSSGSYNEQFF.

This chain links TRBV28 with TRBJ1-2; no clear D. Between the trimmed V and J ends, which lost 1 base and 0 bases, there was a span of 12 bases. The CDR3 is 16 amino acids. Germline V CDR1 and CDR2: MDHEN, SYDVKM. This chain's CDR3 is CASSLFVTPANYGYTF. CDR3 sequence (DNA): TGTGCCAGCAGTTTATTTGTGACACCAGCTAACTATGGCTACACCTTC.

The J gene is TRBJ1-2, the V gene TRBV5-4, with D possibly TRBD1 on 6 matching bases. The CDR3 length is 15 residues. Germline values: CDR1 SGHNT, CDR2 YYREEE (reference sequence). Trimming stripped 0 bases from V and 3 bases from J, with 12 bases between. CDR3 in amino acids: CASSLAGQTHYGYTF. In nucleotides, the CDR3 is TGTGCCAGCAGCTTGGCCGGACAGACTCACTATGGCTACACCTTC. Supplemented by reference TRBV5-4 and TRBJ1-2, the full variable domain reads ETGVTQSPTHLIKTRGQQVTLRCSSQSGHNTVSWYQQALGQGPQFIFQYYREEENGRGNFPPRFSGLQFPNYSSELNVNALELDDSALYLCASSLAGQTHYGYTFGSGTRLTVV.

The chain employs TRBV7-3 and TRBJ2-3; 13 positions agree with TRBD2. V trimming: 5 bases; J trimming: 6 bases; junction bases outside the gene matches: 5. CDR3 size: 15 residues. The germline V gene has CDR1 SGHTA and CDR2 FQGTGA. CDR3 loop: CASSLLAGGLDTQYF. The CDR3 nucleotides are TGTGCCAGCAGCCTACTAGCGGGGGGGCTTGATACGCAGTATTTT.

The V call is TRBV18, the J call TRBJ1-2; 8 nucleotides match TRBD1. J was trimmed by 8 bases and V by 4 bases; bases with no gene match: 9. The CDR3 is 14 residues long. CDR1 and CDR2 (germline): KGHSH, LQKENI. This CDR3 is CASSQTDRVLGYTF. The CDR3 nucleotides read TGTGCCAGCTCACAGACGGACAGGGTGTTGGGCTACACCTTC.

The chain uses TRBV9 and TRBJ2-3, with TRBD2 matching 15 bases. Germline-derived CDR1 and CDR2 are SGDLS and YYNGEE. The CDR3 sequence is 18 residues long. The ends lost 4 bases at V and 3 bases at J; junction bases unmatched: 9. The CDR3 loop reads CASSPHPGTSGRTDTQYF. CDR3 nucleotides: TGTGCCAGCAGCCCCCACCCGGGGACTAGCGGGAGGACAGATACGCAGTATTTT.

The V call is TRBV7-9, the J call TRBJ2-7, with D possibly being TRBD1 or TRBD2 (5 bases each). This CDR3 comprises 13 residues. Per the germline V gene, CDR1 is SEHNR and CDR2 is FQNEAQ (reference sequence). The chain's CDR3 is CVSQRGFSYEQYV. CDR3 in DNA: TGTGTCTCGCAGAGGGGCTTCTCCTACGAGCAGTACGTC.

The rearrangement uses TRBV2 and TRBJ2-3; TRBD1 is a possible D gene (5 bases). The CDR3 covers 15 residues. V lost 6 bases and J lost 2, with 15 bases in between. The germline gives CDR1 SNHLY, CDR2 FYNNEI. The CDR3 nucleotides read TGTGCCAGCAGCCCCAGGGAAGGGGCCACAGATACGCAGTATTTT. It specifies CASSPREGATDTQYF.